The clone carrying this TCR beta chain was seen at least ten times. V shed 1 base and J shed 4 bases, with 8 bases lying between them. The CDR3 is 14 residues long. This record belongs to a study of T-cell reconstitution after alpha-beta-depleted transplantation in children. Unique molecular identifiers were used to barcode this TCRbeta library. TCRdb used MiXCR to reprocess the PCR reads, holding one entry per CDR3 protein. This table has around 800,000 distinct CDR3 sequences, 16% appearing once. The genes are TRBV12-3 or TRBV12-4 and TRBJ1-5; D is possibly TRBD1 (6 bases). The sample here was PBMCs, mostly from graft donor cells, taken 360 days after TCRalphabeta/CD19-depleted stem cell transplant. The receptor was isolated from a male patient under 18 who had a stem cell transplant for acute lymphoblastic leukemia, so the T cells may come from the graft donor. CDR3 protein: CASSLGTANQPQHF. Written as DNA, the CDR3 is TGTGCCAGCAGTTTAGGGACAGCTAATCAGCCCCAGCATTTT.